The present T cell receptor beta chain was sequenced within a study of blood T cell repertoires in COVID-19. Whole-study context: The study drew acute and convalescent COVID-19 samples from the United States, Italy and Spain. From T cells, B-cell-depleted T cells, or PBMCs came the material, which was cDNA or gDNA.

Germline V lookup: CDR1 LGHDT, CDR2 YNNKEL (reference sequence). The CDR3 covers 15 residues. V lost 4 bases to trimming and J lost 5 bases; unmatched junction nucleotides: 9. In the original processing: The authors estimated nucleated cell counts from reference gene primer amplification. Sequencing was performed with immunoSEQ multiplex PCR; in TCRdb, only in-frame clones are kept and a portion is missing. The V and J calls and clone size were taken over from that table, and D and trimming were inferred from the DNA. The sample gives roughly 300,000 clones, 83% of which show up once; around a tenth is in the top ten.

Sequenced input: peripheral blood. This receptor was taken from a woman between 50 and 59 years old who had recovered from COVID-19. V and J are TRBV3-1 (or the pseudogene TRBV3-2) and TRBJ1-2; 8 positions agree with TRBD1. CDR3 residues: CASSPGQGYRYGYTF. CDR3 DNA: TGTGCCAGCAGCCCCGGACAGGGATACCGGTATGGCTACACCTTC.